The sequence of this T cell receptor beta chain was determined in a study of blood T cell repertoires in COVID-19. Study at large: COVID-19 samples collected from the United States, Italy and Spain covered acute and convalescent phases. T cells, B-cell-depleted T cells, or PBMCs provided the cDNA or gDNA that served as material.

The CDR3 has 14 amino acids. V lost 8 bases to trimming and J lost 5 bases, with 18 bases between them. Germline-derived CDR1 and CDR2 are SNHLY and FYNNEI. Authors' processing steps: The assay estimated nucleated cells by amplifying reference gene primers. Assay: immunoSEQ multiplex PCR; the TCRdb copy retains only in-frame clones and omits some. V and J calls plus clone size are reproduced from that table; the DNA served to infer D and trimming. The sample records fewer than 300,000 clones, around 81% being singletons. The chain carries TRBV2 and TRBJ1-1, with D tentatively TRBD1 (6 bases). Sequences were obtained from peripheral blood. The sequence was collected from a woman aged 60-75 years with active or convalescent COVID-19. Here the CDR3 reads CASLRDRRGTEAFF. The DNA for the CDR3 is TGTGCCAGCCTCCGAGACAGGCGGGGGACTGAAGCTTTCTTT. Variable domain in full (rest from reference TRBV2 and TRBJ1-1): EPEVTQTPSHQVTQMGQEVILRCVPISNHLYFYWYRQILGQKVEFLVSFYNNEISEKSEIFDDQFSVERPDGSNFTLKIRSTKLEDSAMYFCASLRDRRGTEAFFGQGTRLTVV.